Listed below are T cell receptor beta chains from one sample, sequenced in a study of T cell responses to AZD1222 COVID-19 vaccine. Clones were read by immunoSEQ multiplex PCR, and TCRdb kept only the in-frame ones, dropping some. This table holds 90,000 to 120,000 clones, about nine tenths found once. Sequenced here: peripheral blood, sampled 28 days after the second AZD1222 dose. Receptors were obtained from an adult who received the AZD1222 COVID-19 vaccine. Both conserved end residues are part of each CDR3. A D gene is named only where the DNA matches it firmly. A clone size is listed for some rows: how often the clone was seen (once, few, many), or a class if it is expanded.

cdr3_length d_call j_call v_call clone_size cdr3_nt cdr3_aa
14 . TRBJ2-1 TRBV13 . TGTGCCAGCAGCTTAGGGGCTCTAGTAAGTGAGCAGTTCTTC CASSLGALVSEQFF
13 . TRBJ2-7 TRBV2 . TGTGCCAGCAGTGACCAGGGGGGCTACGAGCAGTACTTC CASSDQGGYEQYF
14 . TRBJ2-5 TRBV24-1 . TGTGCCACCAGTGATCCCGACGGGAAAGAGACCCAGTACTTC CATSDPDGKETQYF
14 TRBD1 TRBJ1-1 TRBV4-1 . TGCGCCAGCAGCCAAGCCACAGGGGGCACTGAAGCTTTCTTT CASSQATGGTEAFF
17 TRBD2 TRBJ2-3 TRBV24-1 . TGTGCCACCAGTTTGGGGCTAGCGGGAGTCGGTGGAGATACGCAGTATTTT CATSLGLAGVGGDTQYF
12 TRBD2 TRBJ2-1 TRBV5-1 . TGCGCCAGCAGCATCGGACTAGCCCCGCAGTTCTTC CASSIGLAPQFF
16 TRBD1 TRBJ2-2 TRBV7-9 . TGTGCCAGCAGCTTAGTCACAGGGGGCAACACCGGGGAGCTGTTTTTT CASSLVTGGNTGELFF
12 TRBD1 TRBJ2-7 TRBV10-3 . TGTGCCATCAGGGGACAGGATGGTGAGCAGTACTTC CAIRGQDGEQYF
11 . TRBJ2-2 TRBV7-9 . TGTGCCAGTAACAGGGCCGGGGAGCTGTTTTTT CASNRAGELFF
15 . TRBJ2-3 TRBV4-2 . TGTGCCAGCAGCCAAGCCCAGCTAATCACAGATACGCAGTATTTT CASSQAQLITDTQYF
13 . TRBJ2-4 TRBV11-3 once TGTGCCAGCAGCTTAGATCAAAAAAACATTCAGTACTTC CASSLDQKNIQYF
16 . TRBJ1-6 TRBV5-4 . TGTGCCAGCAGCTTGCGTTCAGGGCCCGGTAATTCACCCCTCCACTTT CASSLRSGPGNSPLHF
13 . TRBJ2-2 TRBV3-1/TRBV3-2 once TGTGCCAGCAGCCAACCAGGGGCCGGGGAGCTGTTTTTT CASSQPGAGELFF
15 TRBD1 TRBJ1-1 TRBV28 . TGTGCCAGCAGTCCACCAGTGGGACAGGGGGCTGAAGCTTTCTTT CASSPPVGQGAEAFF
21 TRBD2 TRBJ2-2 TRBV12-5 . TGTGCTAGTGGTTTAATCACAGGGATGGGGTTAGGACTAGCGGGAGTCGGGGAGCTGTTTTTT CASGLITGMGLGLAGVGELFF
13 TRBD1 TRBJ2-5 TRBV7-2 . TGTGCCAGCAGCTCTACAGGGGCCCCGACCCAGTACTTC CASSSTGAPTQYF
16 TRBD2 TRBJ2-1 TRBV5-6 . TGTGCCAGCAGCGCGGGACTAGCGGCCTATTACAATGAGCAGTTCTTC CASSAGLAAYYNEQFF
14 . TRBJ2-7 TRBV10-3 . TGTGCCATCAGTGGGCCTAGCGTCTCCTACGAGCAGTACTTC CAISGPSVSYEQYF
15 TRBD2 TRBJ2-3 TRBV7-3 . TGTGCCAGCAGCATTGCTAGCGGGGGTATGGATACGCAGTATTTT CASSIASGGMDTQYF
14 . TRBJ1-6 TRBV27 . TGTGCCAGCAGTTTATCCGGGACTATTTCACCCCTCCACTTT CASSLSGTISPLHF
16 TRBD1 TRBJ2-4 TRBV18 . TGTGCCAGCTCACCCGGGACAGGGGAAGCCAAAAACATTCAGTACTTC CASSPGTGEAKNIQYF
14 TRBD1 TRBJ1-2 TRBV30 . TGTGCCTGGAGTTCGGGAGGGGGCGGGGAAGGCTACACCTTC CAWSSGGGGEGYTF
15 TRBD1 TRBJ2-7 TRBV4-1 . TGCGCCAGCAGCCCTCCGGGACAGGGGGCCTACGAGCAGTACTTC CASSPPGQGAYEQYF
12 . TRBJ1-1 TRBV5-6 . TGTGCCAGCAGCTCATTAAGCACTGAAGCTTTCTTT CASSSLSTEAFF
18 TRBD1 TRBJ1-5 TRBV27 . TGTGCCAGCAGTCTGAGGGGGCCGAGGGGATATAGCAATCAGCCCCAGCATTTT CASSLRGPRGYSNQPQHF
15 . TRBJ1-5 TRBV15 . TGTGCCACCAGCAAAGGACATCAGAGCAATCAGCCCCAGCATTTT CATSKGHQSNQPQHF
15 . TRBJ2-1 TRBV11-1 . TGTGCCAGCAGCGATCCGGGGCAGGGATACAATGAGCAGTTCTTC CASSDPGQGYNEQFF
21 . TRBJ1-6 TRBV4-1 . TGCGCCAGCAGCCAAGATGGGCACAGACAGGTCGATCACATGTCTAATTCACCCCTCCACTTT CASSQDGHRQVDHMSNSPLHF
18 TRBD2 TRBJ2-1 TRBV19 once TGTGCCAGTAGTATCCATTTCCCCTCTAGCGGTACATACAATGAGCAGTTCTTC CASSIHFPSSGTYNEQFF
14 TRBD1 TRBJ1-2 TRBV6-5 . TGTGCCAGCAGTTACGGTGACAGGGAGTATGGCTACACCTTC CASSYGDREYGYTF
15 . TRBJ1-1 TRBV6-5 . TGTGCCAGCAGGGGGAGGGGGAATTTGGGCACTGAAGCTTTCTTT CASRGRGNLGTEAFF
13 . TRBJ2-2 TRBV5-4 . TGTGCCAGCAGCTTAGCGGAACCCGGGGAGCTGTTTTTT CASSLAEPGELFF
15 . TRBJ1-4 TRBV5-4 . TGTGCCAGCAGCTTGGCCGGGCAGGGCCGGGAAAAACTGTTTTTT CASSLAGQGREKLFF
13 . TRBJ2-5 TRBV19 . TGTGCCAGTAGTAAATCCTTCGGGGAGACCCAGTACTTC CASSKSFGETQYF
15 . TRBJ1-2 TRBV10-3 . TGTGCCATCAGTGAGTCGTCCACGGAGACATATCGCTACACCTTC CAISESSTETYRYTF
16 . TRBJ1-5 TRBV19 . TGTGCCAGTAGTATAGCCGCCGGGTATAGCAATCAGCCCCAGCATTTT CASSIAAGYSNQPQHF
15 . TRBJ2-7 TRBV11-3 . TGTGCCAGCAGCTTAGGTCGGGGGAGCTCCTACGAGCAGTACTTC CASSLGRGSSYEQYF
13 TRBD1 TRBJ1-1 TRBV30 . TGTGCCTGGAAAGGGGGCGGAGGAACTGAAGCTTTCTTT CAWKGGGGTEAFF
12 . TRBJ1-1 TRBV12-3/TRBV12-4 . TGTGCCAGCAGTTTTCTCGAGAGGGAAGCTTTCTTT CASSFLEREAFF
15 . TRBJ1-1 TRBV30 few TGTGCCTGGAGTGTATCTTCCGTCCTCAACACTGAAGCTTTCTTT CAWSVSSVLNTEAFF